The 11 T cell receptor beta chains presented below share a single source sample, sequenced in a study of beta chain features in type 1 diabetes. Expressed TCRB transcripts were sequenced, since all the RNA that had been isolated was reverse transcribed. Profiled with immunoSEQ multiplex PCR; TCRdb holds only in-frame clones, not every one. The table shows 200,000 to 250,000 clones, with over 65% occurring only once. Source material: naive CD4+ T cells from blood. These receptors all come from a man under 40 in good health.

This sequence joins TRBV30 and TRBJ1-2; D uncertain. The CDR3 consists of 14 residues. The V gene lost 0 bases and the J gene lost 4 bases, with 12 bases spanning the gap. Germline loops: CDR1 GTSNPN, CDR2 SVGIG (reference sequence). This CDR3 is CAWSVGTDRYGYTF. CDR3 in DNA: TGTGCCTGGAGTGTAGGTACGGACCGCTATGGCTACACCTTC.

This clone has a handful of counts. The J gene is TRBJ1-2, the V gene TRBV30, with D perhaps matching TRBD1 (6 bases). Trimming pared 8 bases from V and 2 bases from J, leaving 15 bases between. Germline CDR1 GTSNPN, CDR2 SVGIG (reference sequence). This CDR3 spans 13 amino acids. The CDR3 nucleotides read TGTGCCCGTTACAGGGTCAGCAACTATGGCTACACCTTC. It specifies CARYRVSNYGYTF.

In this sample, this clone turned up a few times. Other DNA sequences in the same sample also yield this CDR3. This chain connects TRBV4-3 to TRBJ2-1; D not certain. The CDR3 extends over 11 amino acids. Trimming stripped 3 bases from V and 6 bases from J, with 3 bases between. CDR1 LGHNA and CDR2 YSLEER come from the germline V gene. The CDR3 DNA reads TGCGCCAGCAGCCAGGGCAATGAGCAGTTCTTC. Encoded protein: CASSQGNEQFF.

This clone turned up a few times. The same CDR3 can be traced to other DNA sequences in this sample. This chain connects TRBV29-1 to TRBJ2-5; TRBD1 agrees at 8 bases. The CDR3 spans 12 residues. Losses at the gene ends were 7 bases for V and 4 bases for J; bases not matched to a gene: 5. Germline values: CDR1 SQVTM, CDR2 ANQGSEA. The CDR3, as DNA: TGCAGCGCCTCAGGGGGCCCAGAGACCCAGTACTTC. Its translation is CSASGGPETQYF.

As DNA, the CDR3 is TGCGCCAGCAGCTCGGGACTAGCGGGAGGAGTAGAGACCCAGTACTTC. Amino acid sequence: CASSSGLAGGVETQYF. This chain uses TRBV5-1 with TRBJ2-5; 15 bases align to TRBD2. V lost 3 bases, J lost 4 bases, and 4 bases stayed unmatched. The CDR3 is 16 residues long. Per germline, CDR1 SGHRS and CDR2 YFSETQ.

The J gene is TRBJ2-7, the V gene TRBV13, with 7 bases fitting TRBD2. The CDR3 totals 14 residues. Trimming cost V 5 bases and J 6 bases; bases outside gene matches: 10. Germline CDR1 is PRHDT and CDR2 is FYEKMQ (reference sequence). CDR3 amino acids: CASSLNTGGGEQYF. CDR3 nucleotide sequence: TGTGCCAGCAGCCTGAATACGGGAGGAGGCGAGCAGTACTTC.

This chain connects TRBV9 to TRBJ1-2; TRBD1 might be the D (6 bases). V was cut by 2 bases and J by 1 base, with 12 bases left in between. The length of the CDR3 is 15 residues. From germline, CDR1 is SGDLS and CDR2 YYNGEE. For the CDR3, the DNA is TGTGCCAGCAGCGTTGGGACAACCCTTAACTATGGCTACACCTTC. It yields the protein CASSVGTTLNYGYTF.

The V gene is TRBV30, the J gene TRBJ1-5, with TRBD1 matching 9 bases. CDR3 length: 14 amino acids. The junction had 2 bases not matched to a gene; V was cut back by 2 bases and J by 3 bases. Germline V gene lookup returns CDR1 GTSNPN and CDR2 SVGIG (reference sequence). CDR3 DNA: TGTGCCTGGAGTTGGACAGGGGCCAATCAGCCCCAGCATTTT. Translated: CAWSWTGANQPQHF.

The chain uses TRBV7-6 and TRBJ2-5; D is uncertain. Trimming left V 0 bases short and J 6 bases short, with 5 bases between. Germline CDR1 SGHVS, CDR2 FNYEAQ. CDR3 size: 12 residues. The DNA of the CDR3 is TGTGCCAGCAGCTTAGCGCTGCAGACCCAGTACTTC. Its translation is CASSLALQTQYF.

This chain connects TRBV30 to TRBJ2-5; D ambiguous. This CDR3 comprises 12 residues. CDR1 is GTSNPN, CDR2 SVGIG, per germline (reference sequence). V lost 4 bases to trimming and J lost 4 bases, with 10 bases between them. The CDR3 nucleotides read TGTGCCTGGACCGCCTCGGGAGAGACCCAGTACTTC. Translation: CAWTASGETQYF.

The chain combines TRBV4-1 with TRBJ1-6, with 8 positions matching TRBD1. This CDR3 region has 17 residues. With V trimmed by 3 bases and J by 5 bases, 9 bases remained unmatched. The germline V gene encodes CDR1 MGHRA and CDR2 YSYEKL. The CDR3 DNA follows: TGCGCCAGCAGCCACGGACAGGGAGGAGGGAATAATTCACCCCTCCACTTT. It is translated as CASSHGQGGGNNSPLHF.